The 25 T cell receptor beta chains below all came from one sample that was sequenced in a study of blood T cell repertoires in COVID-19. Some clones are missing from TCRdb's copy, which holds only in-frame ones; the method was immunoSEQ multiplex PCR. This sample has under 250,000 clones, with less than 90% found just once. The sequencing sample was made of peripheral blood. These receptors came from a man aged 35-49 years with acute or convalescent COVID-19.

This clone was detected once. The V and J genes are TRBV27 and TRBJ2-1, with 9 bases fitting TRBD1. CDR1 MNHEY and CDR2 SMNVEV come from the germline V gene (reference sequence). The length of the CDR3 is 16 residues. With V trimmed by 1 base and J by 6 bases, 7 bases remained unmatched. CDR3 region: CASSLWGTGFRNEQFF. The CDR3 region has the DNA TGTGCCAGCAGTTTATGGGGGACAGGGTTCCGCAATGAGCAGTTCTTC.

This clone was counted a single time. In DNA form, the CDR3 reads TGTGCCAGCAGTTTTTCTCCGGGACTAGCGACACACGAGCAGTACTTC. Its protein is CASSFSPGLATHEQYF. The chain uses TRBV27 and TRBJ2-7, with 10 positions matching TRBD2. J lost 5 bases, V lost 3 bases, and 10 bases had no gene match. This CDR3 contains 16 residues. Germline CDR1 and CDR2: MNHEY and SMNVEV (reference sequence).

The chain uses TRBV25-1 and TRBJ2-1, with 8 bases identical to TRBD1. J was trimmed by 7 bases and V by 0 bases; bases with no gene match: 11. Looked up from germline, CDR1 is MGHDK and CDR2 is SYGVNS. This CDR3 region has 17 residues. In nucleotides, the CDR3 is TGTGCCAGCAGTGAATATAGGTGGGGACAGGTTGCGAATGAGCAGTTCTTC. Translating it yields CASSEYRWGQVANEQFF. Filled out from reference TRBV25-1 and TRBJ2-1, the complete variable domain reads EADIYQTPRYLVIGTGKKITLECSQTMGHDKMYWYQQDPGMELHLIHYSYGVNSTEKGDLSSESTVSRIRTEHFPLTLESARPSHTSQYLCASSEYRWGQVANEQFFGPGTRLTVL.

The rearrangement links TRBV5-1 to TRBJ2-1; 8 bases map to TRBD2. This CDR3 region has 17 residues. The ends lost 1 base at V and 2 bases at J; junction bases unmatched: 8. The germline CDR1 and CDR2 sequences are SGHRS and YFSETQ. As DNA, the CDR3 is TGCGCCAGCAGCTTGTCGCCTAGCGGGTCCGCCTACAATGAGCAGTTCTTC. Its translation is CASSLSPSGSAYNEQFF.

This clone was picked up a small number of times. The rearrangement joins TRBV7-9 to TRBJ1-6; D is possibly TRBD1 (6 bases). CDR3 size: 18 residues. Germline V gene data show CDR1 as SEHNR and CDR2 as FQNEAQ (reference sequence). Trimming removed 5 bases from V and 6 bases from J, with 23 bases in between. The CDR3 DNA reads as TGTGCCAGCAGCAAATCAGGGGTCCTCACACGGGGTAATTCACCCCTCCACTTT. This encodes CASSKSGVLTRGNSPLHF.

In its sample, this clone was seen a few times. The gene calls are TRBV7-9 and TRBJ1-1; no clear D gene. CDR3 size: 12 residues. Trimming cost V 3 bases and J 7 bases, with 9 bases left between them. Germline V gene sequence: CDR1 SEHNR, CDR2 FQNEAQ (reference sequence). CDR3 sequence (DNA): TGTGCCAGCAGCTTCCCGAGTGGTGAAGCTTTCTTT. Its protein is CASSFPSGEAFF.

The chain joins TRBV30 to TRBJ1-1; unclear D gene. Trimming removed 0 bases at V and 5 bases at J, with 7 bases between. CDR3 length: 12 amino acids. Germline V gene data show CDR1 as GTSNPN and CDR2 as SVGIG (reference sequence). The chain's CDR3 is CAWSVLRTEAFF. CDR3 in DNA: TGTGCCTGGAGTGTACTAAGGACTGAAGCTTTCTTT.

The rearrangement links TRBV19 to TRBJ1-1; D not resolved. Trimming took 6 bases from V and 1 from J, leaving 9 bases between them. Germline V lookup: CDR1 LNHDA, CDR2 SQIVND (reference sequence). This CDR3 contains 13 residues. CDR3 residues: CASSPFWNTEAFF. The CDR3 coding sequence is TGTGCCAGTAGCCCCTTCTGGAACACTGAAGCTTTCTTT.

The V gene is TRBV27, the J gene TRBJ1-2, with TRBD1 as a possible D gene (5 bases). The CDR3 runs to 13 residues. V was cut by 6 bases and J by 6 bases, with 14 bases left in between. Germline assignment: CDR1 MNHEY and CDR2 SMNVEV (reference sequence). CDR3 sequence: CASRPTVLNGYTF. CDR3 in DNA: TGTGCCAGCAGACCGACAGTTCTTAATGGCTACACCTTC.

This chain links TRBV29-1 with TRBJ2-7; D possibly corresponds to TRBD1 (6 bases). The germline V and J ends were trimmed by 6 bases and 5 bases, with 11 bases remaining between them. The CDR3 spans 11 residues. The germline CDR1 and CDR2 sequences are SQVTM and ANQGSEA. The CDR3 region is CSVISGDEQYF. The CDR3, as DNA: TGCAGCGTGATTTCAGGGGACGAGCAGTACTTC.

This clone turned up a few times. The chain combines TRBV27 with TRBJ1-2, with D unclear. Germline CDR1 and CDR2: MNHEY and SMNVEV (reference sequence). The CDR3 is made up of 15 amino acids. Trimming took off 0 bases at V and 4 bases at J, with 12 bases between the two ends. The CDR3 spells CASSLSPGPSYGYTF. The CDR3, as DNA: TGTGCCAGCAGTTTATCTCCCGGCCCTAGCTATGGCTACACCTTC.

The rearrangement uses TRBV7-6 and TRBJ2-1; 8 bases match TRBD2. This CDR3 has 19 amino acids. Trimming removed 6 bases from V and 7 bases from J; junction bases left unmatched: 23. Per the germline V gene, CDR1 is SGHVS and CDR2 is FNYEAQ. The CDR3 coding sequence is TGTGCCAGCAGATCAACCTCGGGACTAGGGGTCAGGGTGGGGAATGAGCAGTTCTTC. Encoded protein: CASRSTSGLGVRVGNEQFF.

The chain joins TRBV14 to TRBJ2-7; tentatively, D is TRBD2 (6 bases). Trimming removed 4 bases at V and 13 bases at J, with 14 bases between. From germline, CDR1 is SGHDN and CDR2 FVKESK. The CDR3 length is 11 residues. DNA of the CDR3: TGTGCCAGCAGCCCCTCGGGGGTTCTATACTTC. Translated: CASSPSGVLYF.

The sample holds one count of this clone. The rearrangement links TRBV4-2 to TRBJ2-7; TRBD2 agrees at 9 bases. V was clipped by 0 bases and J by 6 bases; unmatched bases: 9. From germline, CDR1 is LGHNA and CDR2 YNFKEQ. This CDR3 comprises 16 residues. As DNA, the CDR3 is TGTGCCAGCAGCCAAGATAGCGGGGGACAGATACGCGAGCAGTACTTC. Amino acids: CASSQDSGGQIREQYF.

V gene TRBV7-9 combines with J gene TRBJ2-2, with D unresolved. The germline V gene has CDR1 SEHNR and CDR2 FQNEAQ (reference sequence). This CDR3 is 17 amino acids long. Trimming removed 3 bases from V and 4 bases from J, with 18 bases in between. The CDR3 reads CASSFFQLASLTGELFF. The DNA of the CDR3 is TGTGCCAGCAGCTTTTTCCAACTCGCTAGTCTCACCGGGGAGCTGTTTTTT.

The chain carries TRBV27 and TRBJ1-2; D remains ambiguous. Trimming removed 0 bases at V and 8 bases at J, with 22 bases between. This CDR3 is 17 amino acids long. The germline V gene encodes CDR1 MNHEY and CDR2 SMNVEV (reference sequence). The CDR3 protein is CASSLSAQSGLYMGYTF. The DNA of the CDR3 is TGTGCCAGCAGTTTATCCGCCCAGAGCGGACTCTATATGGGCTACACCTTC.

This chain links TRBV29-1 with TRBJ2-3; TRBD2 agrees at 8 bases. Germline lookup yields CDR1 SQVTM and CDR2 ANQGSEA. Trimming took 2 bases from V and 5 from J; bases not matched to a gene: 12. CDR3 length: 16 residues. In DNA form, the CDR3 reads TGCAGCGTTGAAAGGGGAAGGCGGGAGGTGGGAGATACGCAGTATTTT. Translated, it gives CSVERGRREVGDTQYF.

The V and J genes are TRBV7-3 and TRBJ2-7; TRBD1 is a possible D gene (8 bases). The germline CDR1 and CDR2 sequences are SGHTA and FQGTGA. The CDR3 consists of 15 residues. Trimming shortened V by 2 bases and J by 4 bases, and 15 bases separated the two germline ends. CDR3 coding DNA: TGTGCCAGCAGCTTATCTACAGGGGGAGGGTACGAGCAGTACTTC. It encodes CASSLSTGGGYEQYF.

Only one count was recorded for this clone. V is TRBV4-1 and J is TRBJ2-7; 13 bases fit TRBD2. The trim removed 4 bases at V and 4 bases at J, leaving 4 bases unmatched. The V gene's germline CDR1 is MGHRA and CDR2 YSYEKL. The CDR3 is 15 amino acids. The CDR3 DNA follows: TGCGCCAGCAGCCCTACTAGCGGGGGGGCGTACGAGCAGTACTTC. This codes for CASSPTSGGAYEQYF.

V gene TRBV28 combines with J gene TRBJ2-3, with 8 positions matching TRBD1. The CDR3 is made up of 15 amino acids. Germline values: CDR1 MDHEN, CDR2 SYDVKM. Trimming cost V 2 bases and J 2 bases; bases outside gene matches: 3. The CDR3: CASSLGTGDTDTQYF. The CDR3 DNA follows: TGTGCCAGCAGTTTAGGGACAGGAGACACAGATACGCAGTATTTT.

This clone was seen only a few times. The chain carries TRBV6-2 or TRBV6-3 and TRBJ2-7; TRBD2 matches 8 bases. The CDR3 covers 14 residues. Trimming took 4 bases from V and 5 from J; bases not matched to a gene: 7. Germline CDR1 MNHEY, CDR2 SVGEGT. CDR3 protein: CASSWAGTRDEQYF. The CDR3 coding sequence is TGTGCCAGCAGTTGGGCCGGGACTAGAGACGAGCAGTACTTC.

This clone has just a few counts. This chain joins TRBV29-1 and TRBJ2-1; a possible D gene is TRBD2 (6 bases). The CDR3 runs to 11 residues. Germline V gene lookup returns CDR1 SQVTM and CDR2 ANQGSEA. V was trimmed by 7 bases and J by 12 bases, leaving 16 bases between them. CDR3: CSAPLVGGQFF. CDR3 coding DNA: TGCAGCGCCCCTTTGGTCGGGGGGCAGTTCTTC.

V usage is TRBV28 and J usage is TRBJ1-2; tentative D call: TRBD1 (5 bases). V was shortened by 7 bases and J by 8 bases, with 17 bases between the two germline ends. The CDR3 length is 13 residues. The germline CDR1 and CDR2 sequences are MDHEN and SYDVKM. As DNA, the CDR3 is TGTGCCAGCACCTCGACAGTTTTGTCGGGCTACACCTTC. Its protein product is CASTSTVLSGYTF.

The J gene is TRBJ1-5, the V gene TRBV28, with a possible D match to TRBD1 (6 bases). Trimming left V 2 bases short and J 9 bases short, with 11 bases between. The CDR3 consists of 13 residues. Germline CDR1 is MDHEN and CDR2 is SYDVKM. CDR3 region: CASSLGGWRPQHF. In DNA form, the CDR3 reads TGTGCCAGCAGTTTAGGGGGCTGGCGGCCCCAGCATTTT.

In DNA form, the CDR3 reads TGTGCCAGTAGTATATCCCCAGGGGCGGGCTATGGCTACACCTTC. Translated: CASSISPGAGYGYTF. V usage is TRBV19 and J usage is TRBJ1-2, with a weak D call TRBD1 (6 bases). The germline V gene has CDR1 LNHDA and CDR2 SQIVND (reference sequence). The CDR3 is made up of 15 amino acids. Trimming cost V 2 bases and J 4 bases, with 14 bases left between them.